The 21 T cell receptor beta chains in this list originate from one sample, sequenced in a study of control samples from healthy donors and cancer patients. Profiled with immunoSEQ multiplex PCR; TCRdb holds only in-frame clones, not every one. Of about 150,000 clones in the sample, about 94% were seen once. The sample comprised blood. The receptor set was obtained from a man aged 35 to 55 in good health.

This chain links TRBV5-1 with TRBJ1-1; TRBD1 might be the D (5 bases). The CDR3 is 13 amino acids. Germline loops: CDR1 SGHRS, CDR2 YFSETQ. Deletions cut 0 bases from V and 3 bases from J, with 6 bases between. CDR3 loop: CASSLVGDTEAFF. The CDR3 DNA reads as TGCGCCAGCAGCTTGGTAGGGGACACTGAAGCTTTCTTT.

V is TRBV15 and J is TRBJ1-1; D is unresolved. Germline V gene sequence: CDR1 LNHNV, CDR2 YYDKDF (reference sequence). This CDR3 has 14 residues. V dropped 0 bases and J dropped 1 base, with 6 bases sitting between them. Here the CDR3 reads CATSRDPANTEAFF. The CDR3 nucleotides are TGTGCCACCAGCAGAGATCCAGCGAACACTGAAGCTTTCTTT.

The chain is built from TRBV19 and TRBJ2-2; 8 bases map to TRBD1. V was pared by 8 bases and J by 12 bases, with 11 bases of the junction left unmatched. CDR1 is LNHDA and CDR2 is SQIVND in the germline V gene (reference sequence). The CDR3 totals 13 residues. CDR3 coding DNA: TGTGCCAGTTCGACTCAGGGGGCGCAAAAGCTGTTTTTT. Protein product: CASSTQGAQKLFF. The full variable domain, completed using reference TRBV19 and TRBJ2-2, is DGGITQSPKYLFRKEGQNVTLSCEQNLNHDAMYWYRQDPGQGLRLIYYSQIVNDFQKGDIAEGYSVSREKKESFPLTVTSAQKNPTAFYLCASSTQGAQKLFFGEGSRLTVL.

This rearrangement joins TRBV7-8 to TRBJ1-2, with TRBD1 identical over 7 bases. This CDR3 is 13 amino acids long. The J segment lost 4 bases and the V segment lost 5 bases, leaving 4 bases of the junction unmatched. Germline CDR1 and CDR2: SGHVS and FQNEAQ. CDR3 loop: CASSPGQFYGYTF. The CDR3 DNA reads TGTGCCAGCAGCCCGGGACAGTTCTATGGCTACACCTTC.

The V gene is TRBV5-1, the J gene TRBJ2-7, with 9 positions matching TRBD1. From germline, CDR1 is SGHRS and CDR2 YFSETQ. The CDR3 length is 14 residues. The V segment lost 4 bases and the J segment 5 bases; nucleotides outside the gene matches: 7. CDR3 region: CASSRDRGINEQYF. The CDR3 region has the DNA TGCGCCAGCAGCAGAGACAGGGGGATCAACGAGCAGTACTTC.

The chain combines TRBV5-1 with TRBJ2-7, with 7 bases lining up with TRBD1. Germline-derived CDR1 and CDR2 are SGHRS and YFSETQ. The V gene end was trimmed by 0 bases and the J gene end by 4 bases; junction bases not matched to a gene: 7. The CDR3 consists of 15 residues. CDR3 protein: CASSLEYRGEYEQYF. The CDR3 nucleotides are TGCGCCAGCAGCTTGGAGTACAGGGGAGAGTACGAGCAGTACTTC.

The chain is built from TRBV24-1 and TRBJ1-2; D is uncertain. Looked up from germline, CDR1 is KGHDR and CDR2 is SFDVKD. The V and J ends lost 2 bases and 0 bases respectively, with 6 bases between them. CDR3 size: 14 residues. The CDR3 region is CATSDSTANYGYTF. The CDR3 region has the DNA TGTGCCACCAGTGATTCGACTGCTAACTATGGCTACACCTTC.

This clone was counted a single time. The rearrangement uses TRBV19 and TRBJ2-7, with 11 positions matching TRBD2. V dropped 5 bases and J dropped 2; count of bases not matched to a gene: 5. The CDR3 loop spans 15 amino acids. The V gene's germline CDR1 is LNHDA and CDR2 SQIVND (reference sequence). The CDR3 is CASSSGTSGPYEQYF. CDR3 in DNA: TGTGCCAGTAGTTCAGGGACTAGCGGCCCCTACGAGCAGTACTTC.

This chain joins TRBV19 and TRBJ2-3; D may be TRBD1 (5 bases). In germline, CDR1 is LNHDA, CDR2 SQIVND (reference sequence). The CDR3 covers 15 residues. Trimming took 1 base from V and 0 from J, leaving 8 bases between them. CDR3 residues: CASSIAGASTDTQYF. The DNA of the CDR3 is TGTGCCAGTAGTATAGCTGGGGCGAGCACAGATACGCAGTATTTT.

A single count supports this clone. V is TRBV5-5 and J is TRBJ2-5; D remains ambiguous. This CDR3 is 14 amino acids long. Germline V gene sequence: CDR1 SGHKS, CDR2 YYEKEE (reference sequence). The V and J ends lost 0 bases and 3 bases respectively, with 9 bases between them. The CDR3 bases are TGTGCCAGCAGCTTGGGTCCTGAGAAAGAGACCCAGTACTTC. Its protein is CASSLGPEKETQYF.

The rearrangement joins TRBV9 to TRBJ2-3, with a weak D call TRBD2 (6 bases). Trimming left V 5 bases short and J 4 bases short, with 17 bases between. This CDR3 is built from 15 residues. Germline values: CDR1 SGDLS, CDR2 YYNGEE. This CDR3 reads CASSEGGGVPDTQYF. The CDR3 region has the DNA TGTGCCAGCAGTGAGGGAGGAGGGGTCCCAGATACGCAGTATTTT.

The chain employs TRBV28 and TRBJ2-7; D may be TRBD1 or TRBD2 (5 bases each). This CDR3 comprises 13 residues. Trimming removed 5 bases at V and 3 bases at J, with 11 bases between. Germline CDR1 reads MDHEN; CDR2 reads SYDVKM. The chain's CDR3 is CASSGDGYYEQYF. CDR3 nucleotides: TGTGCCAGCAGTGGGGACGGATACTACGAGCAGTACTTC.

The chain joins TRBV19 to TRBJ1-2; TRBD1 might be the D (6 bases). Germline values: CDR1 LNHDA, CDR2 SQIVND (reference sequence). The CDR3 has 15 amino acids. Trimming pared 7 bases from V and 7 bases from J, leaving 22 bases between. DNA for the CDR3: TGTGCCAGTATTAATAGCCCCCGGGGGGCTGGTGGCTACACCTTC. As protein: CASINSPRGAGGYTF. Full variable domain (rest looked up from reference TRBV19 and TRBJ1-2): DGGITQSPKYLFRKEGQNVTLSCEQNLNHDAMYWYRQDPGQGLRLIYYSQIVNDFQKGDIAEGYSVSREKKESFPLTVTSAQKNPTAFYLCASINSPRGAGGYTFGSGTRLTVV.

This clone appeared a single time. The chain combines TRBV30 with TRBJ2-4; TRBD2 matches at 16 bases. The length of the CDR3 is 19 residues. Germline V lookup: CDR1 GTSNPN, CDR2 SVGIG (reference sequence). J lost 8 bases, V lost 2 bases, and 15 bases had no gene match. CDR3 region: CAWSPQDPVGLAGGHIQYF. The CDR3 DNA reads as TGTGCCTGGAGTCCGCAGGACCCGGTGGGACTAGCGGGGGGGCACATTCAGTACTTC.

The chain couples TRBV12-3 or TRBV12-4 to TRBJ2-5; D is ambiguous. The CDR3 loop spans 12 amino acids. V shed 6 bases and J shed 5 bases, with 10 bases lying between them. The CDR3 protein is CASSLAAETQYF. For the CDR3, the DNA is TGTGCCAGCAGCCTCGCAGCCGAGACCCAGTACTTC.

This rearrangement joins TRBV5-1 to TRBJ1-1, with D uncertain. The CDR3 has 14 amino acids. The V end lost 0 bases, the J end lost 6 bases, and 12 bases lay between the germline ends. Germline assignment: CDR1 SGHRS and CDR2 YFSETQ. CDR3 sequence reads: CASSLVSTSPEAFF. The CDR3 DNA reads as TGCGCCAGCAGCTTGGTCTCGACCTCCCCTGAAGCTTTCTTT. The whole variable domain, filled in from reference TRBV5-1 and TRBJ1-1, reads KAGVTQTPRYLIKTRGQQVTLSCSPISGHRSVSWYQQTPGQGLQFLFEYFSETQRNKGNFPGRFSGRQFSNSRSEMNVSTLELGDSALYLCASSLVSTSPEAFFGQGTRLTVV.

This clone was observed a single time. This chain links TRBV5-6 with TRBJ1-2; a possible D gene is TRBD1 (5 bases). V lost 4 bases and J lost 6, with 16 bases in between. The CDR3 loop spans 14 amino acids. Germline assignment: CDR1 SGHDT and CDR2 YYEEEE. CDR3: CASSPPRARHGYTF. The CDR3 DNA follows: TGTGCCAGCAGCCCCCCCAGGGCGCGGCATGGCTACACCTTC.

The chain carries TRBV7-2 and TRBJ1-6; D perhaps matches TRBD1 (5 bases). Between the trimmed V and J ends, which lost 1 base and 7 bases, there was a span of 17 bases. In germline, CDR1 is SGHTA, CDR2 FQGNSA. The CDR3 runs 17 residues. CDR3 coding DNA: TGTGCCAGCAGCTTAGTGGTCCACCCGGGGGGGAATTCACCCCTCCACTTT. It translates to CASSLVVHPGGNSPLHF.

The chain employs TRBV7-8 and TRBJ2-3; 12 bases are shared with TRBD2. The V gene's germline CDR1 is SGHVS and CDR2 FQNEAQ. This CDR3 spans 17 amino acids. V shed 4 bases and J 2 bases; nucleotides not matched to a gene: 7. The CDR3 sequence: CASSSIRTSGNTDTQYF. CDR3 nucleotide sequence: TGTGCCAGCAGCTCCATAAGGACTAGCGGGAACACAGATACGCAGTATTTT.

The chain combines TRBV9 with TRBJ2-4; D possibly corresponds to TRBD2 (6 bases). Trimming pared 0 bases from V and 0 bases from J, leaving 13 bases between. The CDR3 is 17 residues long. Germline V gives CDR1 SGDLS, CDR2 YYNGEE. CDR3 DNA: TGTGCCAGCAGCGTAGGAGGAGGGCCATTAGCCAAAAACATTCAGTACTTC. This translates into CASSVGGGPLAKNIQYF.

CDR3 loop: CATSVIYKTSGGNIQYF. CDR3 sequence (DNA): TGTGCCACCAGTGTGATTTATAAAACTAGCGGGGGGAACATTCAGTACTTC. The rearrangement uses TRBV24-1 and TRBJ2-4; 12 nucleotides line up with TRBD2. The CDR3 extends over 17 amino acids. The trim removed 5 bases at V and 7 bases at J, leaving 11 bases unmatched. In germline, CDR1 is KGHDR, CDR2 SFDVKD.